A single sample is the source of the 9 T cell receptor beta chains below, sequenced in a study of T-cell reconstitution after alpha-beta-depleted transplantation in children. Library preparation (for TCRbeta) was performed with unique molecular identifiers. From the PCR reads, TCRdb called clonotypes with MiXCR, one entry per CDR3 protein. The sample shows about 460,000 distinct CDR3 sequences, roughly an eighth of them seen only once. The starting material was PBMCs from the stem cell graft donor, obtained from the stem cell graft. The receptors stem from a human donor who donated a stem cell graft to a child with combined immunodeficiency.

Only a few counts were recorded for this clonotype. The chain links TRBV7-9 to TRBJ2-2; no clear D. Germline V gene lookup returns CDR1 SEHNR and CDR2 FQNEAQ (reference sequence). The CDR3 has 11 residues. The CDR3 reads CAERNTGELFF. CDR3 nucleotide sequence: TGTGCTGAGCGGAACACCGGGGAGCTGTTTTTT.

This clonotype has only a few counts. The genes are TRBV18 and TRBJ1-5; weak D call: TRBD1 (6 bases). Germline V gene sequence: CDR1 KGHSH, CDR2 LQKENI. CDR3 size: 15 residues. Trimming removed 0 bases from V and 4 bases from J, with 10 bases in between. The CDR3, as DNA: TGTGCCAGCTCACCACCGAACGGACAGAATCAGCCCCAGCATTTT. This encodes CASSPPNGQNQPQHF. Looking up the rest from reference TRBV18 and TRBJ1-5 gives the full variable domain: NAGVMQNPRHLVRRRGQEARLRCSPMKGHSHVYWYRQLPEEGLKFMVYLQKENIIDESGMPKERFSAEFPKEGPSILRIQQVVRGDSAAYFCASSPPNGQNQPQHFGDGTRLSIL.

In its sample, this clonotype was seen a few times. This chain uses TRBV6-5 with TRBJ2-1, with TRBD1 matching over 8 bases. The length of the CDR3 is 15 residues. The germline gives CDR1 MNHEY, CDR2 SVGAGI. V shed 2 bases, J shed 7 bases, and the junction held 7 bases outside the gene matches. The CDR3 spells CASSYDRGFWNEQFF. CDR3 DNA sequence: TGTGCCAGCAGTTACGACAGGGGTTTTTGGAATGAGCAGTTCTTC.

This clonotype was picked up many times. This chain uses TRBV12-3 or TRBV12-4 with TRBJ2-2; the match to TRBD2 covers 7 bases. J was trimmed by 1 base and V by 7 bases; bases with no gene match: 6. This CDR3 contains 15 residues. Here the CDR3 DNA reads TGTGCCAGCAATCACGGGGGGAAGAACACCGGGGAGCTGTTTTTT. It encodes CASNHGGKNTGELFF.

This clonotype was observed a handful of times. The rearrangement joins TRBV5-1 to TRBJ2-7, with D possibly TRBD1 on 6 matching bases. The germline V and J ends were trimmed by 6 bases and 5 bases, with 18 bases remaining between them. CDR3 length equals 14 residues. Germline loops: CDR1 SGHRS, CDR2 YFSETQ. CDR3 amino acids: CASTTGTPPDEQYF. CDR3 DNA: TGCGCCAGCACAACAGGGACCCCCCCGGACGAGCAGTACTTC.

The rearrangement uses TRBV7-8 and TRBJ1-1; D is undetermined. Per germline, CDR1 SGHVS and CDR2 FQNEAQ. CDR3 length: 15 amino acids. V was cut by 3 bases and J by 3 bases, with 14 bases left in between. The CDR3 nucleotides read TGTGCCAGCAGCTTCAAGGCAGGAGCCGACACTGAAGCTTTCTTT. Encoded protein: CASSFKAGADTEAFF.

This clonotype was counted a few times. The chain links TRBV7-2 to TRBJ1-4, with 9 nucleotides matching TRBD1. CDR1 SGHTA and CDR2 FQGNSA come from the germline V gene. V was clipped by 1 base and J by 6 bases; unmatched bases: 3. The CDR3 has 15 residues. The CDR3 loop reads CASSLGGQGHEKLFF. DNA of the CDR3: TGTGCCAGCAGCTTAGGGGGACAGGGACATGAAAAACTGTTTTTT.

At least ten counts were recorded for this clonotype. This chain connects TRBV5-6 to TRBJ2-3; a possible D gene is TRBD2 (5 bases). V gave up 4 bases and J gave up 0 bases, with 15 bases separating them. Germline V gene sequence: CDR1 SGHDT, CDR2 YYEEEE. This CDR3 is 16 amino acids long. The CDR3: CASSAEGFGSTDTQYF. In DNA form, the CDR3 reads TGTGCCAGCAGCGCTGAGGGCTTTGGTAGCACAGATACGCAGTATTTT.

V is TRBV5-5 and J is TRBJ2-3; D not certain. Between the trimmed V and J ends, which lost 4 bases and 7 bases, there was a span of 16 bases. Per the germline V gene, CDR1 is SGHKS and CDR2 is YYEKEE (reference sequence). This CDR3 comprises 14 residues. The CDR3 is CASSPGLVRYTQYF. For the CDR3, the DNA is TGTGCCAGCAGCCCCGGGTTAGTGAGATATACGCAGTATTTT.